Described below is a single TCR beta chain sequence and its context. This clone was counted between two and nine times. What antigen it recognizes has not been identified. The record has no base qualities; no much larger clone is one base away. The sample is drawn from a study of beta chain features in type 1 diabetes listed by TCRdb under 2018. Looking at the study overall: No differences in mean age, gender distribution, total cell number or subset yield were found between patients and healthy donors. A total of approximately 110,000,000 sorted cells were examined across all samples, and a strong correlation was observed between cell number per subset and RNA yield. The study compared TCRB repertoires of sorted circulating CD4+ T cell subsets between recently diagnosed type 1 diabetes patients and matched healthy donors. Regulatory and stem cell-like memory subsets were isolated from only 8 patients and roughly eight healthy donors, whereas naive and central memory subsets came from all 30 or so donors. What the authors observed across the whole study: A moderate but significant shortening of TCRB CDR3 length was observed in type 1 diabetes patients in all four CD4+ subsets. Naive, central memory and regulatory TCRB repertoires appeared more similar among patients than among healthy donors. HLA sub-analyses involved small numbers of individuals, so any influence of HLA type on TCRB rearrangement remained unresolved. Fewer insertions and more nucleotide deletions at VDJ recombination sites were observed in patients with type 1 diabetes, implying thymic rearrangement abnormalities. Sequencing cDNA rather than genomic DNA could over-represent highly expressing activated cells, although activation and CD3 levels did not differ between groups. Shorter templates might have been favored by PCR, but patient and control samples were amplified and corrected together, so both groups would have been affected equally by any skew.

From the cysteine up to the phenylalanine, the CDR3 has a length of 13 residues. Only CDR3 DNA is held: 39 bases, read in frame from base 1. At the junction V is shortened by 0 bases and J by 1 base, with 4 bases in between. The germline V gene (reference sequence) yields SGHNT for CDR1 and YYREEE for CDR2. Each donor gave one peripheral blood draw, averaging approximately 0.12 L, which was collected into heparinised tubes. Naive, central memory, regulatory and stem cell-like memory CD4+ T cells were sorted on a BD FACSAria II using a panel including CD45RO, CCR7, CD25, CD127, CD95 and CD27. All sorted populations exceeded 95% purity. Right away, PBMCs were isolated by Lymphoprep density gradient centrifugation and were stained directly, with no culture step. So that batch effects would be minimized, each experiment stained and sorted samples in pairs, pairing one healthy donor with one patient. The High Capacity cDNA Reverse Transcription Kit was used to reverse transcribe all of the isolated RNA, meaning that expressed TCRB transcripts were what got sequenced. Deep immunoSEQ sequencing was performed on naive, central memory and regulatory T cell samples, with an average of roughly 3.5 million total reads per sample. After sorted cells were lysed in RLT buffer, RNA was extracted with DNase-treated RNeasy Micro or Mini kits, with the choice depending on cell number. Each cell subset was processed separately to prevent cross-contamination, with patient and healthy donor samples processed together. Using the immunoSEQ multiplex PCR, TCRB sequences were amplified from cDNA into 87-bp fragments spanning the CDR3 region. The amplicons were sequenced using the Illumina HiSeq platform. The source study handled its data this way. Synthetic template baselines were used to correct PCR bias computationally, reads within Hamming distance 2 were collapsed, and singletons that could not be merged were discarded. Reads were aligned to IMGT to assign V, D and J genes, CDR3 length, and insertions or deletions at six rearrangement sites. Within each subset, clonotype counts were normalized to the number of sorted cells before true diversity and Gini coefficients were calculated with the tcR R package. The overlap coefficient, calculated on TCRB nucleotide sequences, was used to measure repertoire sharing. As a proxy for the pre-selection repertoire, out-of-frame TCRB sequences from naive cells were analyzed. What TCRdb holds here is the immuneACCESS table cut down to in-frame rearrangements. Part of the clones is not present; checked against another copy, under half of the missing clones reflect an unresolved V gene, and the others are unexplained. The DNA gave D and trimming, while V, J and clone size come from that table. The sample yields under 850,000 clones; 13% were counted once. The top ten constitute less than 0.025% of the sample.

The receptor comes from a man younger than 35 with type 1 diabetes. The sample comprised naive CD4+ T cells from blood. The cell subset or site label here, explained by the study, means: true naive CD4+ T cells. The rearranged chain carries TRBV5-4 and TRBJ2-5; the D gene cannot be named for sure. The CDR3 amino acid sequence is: CASSLDIQETQYF. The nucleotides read TGTGCCAGCAGCTTGGACATCCAAGAGACCCAGTACTTC.